This T cell receptor beta chain was obtained from a study of response to subunit inactivated influenza vaccine. TCRdb analysed the RT-PCR reads with MiXCR anew, one entry per CDR3 protein. The data contain more than 500,000 distinct CDR3 sequences, approximately 10% of them seen just once; the ten biggest clones take up more than 9.5%. Trimming cost V 5 bases and J 3 bases; bases outside gene matches: 10. Germline assignment: CDR1 LNHDA and CDR2 SQIVND (reference sequence). The CDR3 totals 16 residues. This same sample was also taken into another study, of T cells expressing NK-cell markers. That paper adds: UMIs accompanied the 5'RACE template switching by which TCR beta cDNA was made. All TCR beta repertoires analysed originated from sorted CD3+CD56+NKG2C+, CD3+CD56+NKG2C- and CD3+CD56-NKG2C+ T cells.

This clonotype originated in a man aged 50-60 years who received an inactivated influenza vaccine. The chain carries TRBV19 and TRBJ1-3; TRBD1 matches 7 bases. This specimen consisted of PBMCs from blood, obtained on the day of vaccination. CDR3 nucleotides: TGTGCCAGTAGTTATAACCTGGGACAGCGTGGAAACACCATATATTTT. It is translated as CASSYNLGQRGNTIYF.